The clone carrying this TCR beta chain is medium-sized (0.01 to 0.1%) within its sample. A read error may account for a junction end that differs from germline. This sample stems from a study of HIV-infected children after antiretroviral therapy interruption. Study context: Interruption-arm sampling covered weeks 0, 12, interruption end (24 or 48), and about 3 years post-study.

The treatment here: PENTA 11 planned treatment interruption arm or continuous ART arm. Germline CDR1 is ENHRY and CDR2 is SYGVKD. The CDR3 is 11 residues long. A 3' RACE protocol on RNA, with unique molecular identifiers, produced the TCR library. TCRdb independently ran MiXCR on the 3' RACE reads; one entry per CDR3 protein. This table has tens of thousands of distinct CDR3 sequences, about 6.5% appearing once. This specimen consisted of CD45RA+ CD4+ T cells from PBMCs, pooled from several time points, obtained from a donor given antiretroviral therapy, either interrupted or continuous. The subset here: naive CD4+ CD45RA+ CD45RO- T cells. This sequence joins TRBV10-3 and TRBJ2-3; D is unclear. This TCR derives from a pool of human donors with HIV. The CDR3 bases are TGTGCCAGCGGTGACTCTAACACCTTGTACTTT. It translates to CASGDSNTLYF.